The text below deals with one TCR beta chain. Its antigen is undetermined. The J segment lost 5 bases and the V segment lost 1 base, leaving 8 bases of the junction unmatched. The CDR3 extends over 16 amino acids. CDR1 is SGHNT and CDR2 is YYREEE in the germline V gene (reference sequence). Treatment described: oral pan-JAK inhibitor, 5-10 mg twice daily. The data were taken from a study of CD8+ T cells in alopecia areata. Overall study: At a dose of 5 to 10 mg twice daily, oral tofacitinib was given to treated patients.

The sequencing template was cDNA reverse transcribed from extracted RNA. Produced via immunoSEQ multiplex PCR; TCRdb's table is partial and in-frame only. Seen here are roughly 190,000 clones, approximately 60% observed once, and the top ten hold about 3%. Regarding the study as a whole: Scalp clonality and expanded CD8+ clones among the top 100 fell significantly with tofacitinib.

The sequence was collected from a human donor with alopecia areata. The source material was CD4+ T cells sorted from blood, sampled at week 4, from a patient treated with tofacitinib. This rearrangement joins TRBV5-4 to TRBJ2-5; the match to TRBD2 covers 10 bases. The CDR3 reads CASSLPTSGRHETQYF. The CDR3, as DNA: TGTGCCAGCAGCTTGCCGACTAGCGGGCGGCACGAGACCCAGTACTTC.